What follows is one TCR beta chain and its context. Its antigen is undetermined. At one of its ends the junction is not consistent with the germline gene, which may arise from a read error. The CDR3 spans 13 residues. CDR1 and CDR2 from the germline V gene are SEHNR and FQNEAQ (reference sequence). These data are taken from a study of cytomegalovirus exposure and HLA in healthy donors. PCR involved 60 Vbeta and 13 Jbeta primers. Per the authors' pipeline: Unique TCR beta chains numbered 60 million to 100 million in a later analysis, with approximately 10 million shared. Produced via immunoSEQ multiplex PCR; TCRdb's table is partial and in-frame only. V and J calls plus clone size are reproduced from that table; the DNA served to infer D and trimming. Of 150,000 to 200,000 clones detected, about four fifths appear once; the ten largest clones hold around 1.5%. Although they were nominally healthy when sampled, donors likely had unrecorded immune exposures.

Study-level results: Follow-up analysis seemed to connect common viral pathogens with several of the most significant clusters identified. A list of around 160 TCR beta chains associated with cytomegalovirus was given.

The V gene is TRBV7-9, the J gene TRBJ1-5, with unresolved D. This TCR derives from a woman aged 45-65 years in good health and CMV-seronegative. The sample was PBMCs. The CDR3 region has the DNA TGTTCCAGCAGCTTAATAAGCAATCAGCCCCAGCATTTT. As protein: CSSSLISNQPQHF. Combining the CDR3 with reference TRBV7-9 and TRBJ1-5 gives the whole variable domain DTGVSQNPRHKITKRGQNVTFRCDPISEHNRLYWYRQTLGQGPEFLTYFQNEAQLEKSRLLSDRFSAERPKGSFSTLEIQRTEQGDSAMYLCSSSLISNQPQHFGDGTRLSIL.